This TCR beta chain was documented in a study of T cells in Graves' hyperthyroidism and ophthalmopathy. Study-wide findings and caveats: Ophthalmopathy and stable hyperthyroidism were separated by a 13 V-J model. Blood held most thyroid clonotypes expanded above 0.001 frequency.

Trimming took 3 bases from V and 5 from J; bases not matched to a gene: 7. The CDR3 runs to 16 residues. The germline CDR1 and CDR2 sequences are MNHEY and SMNVEV (reference sequence). Not enrolled were patients with uncontrolled infection, other autoimmune disease, pregnancy or lactation. This clonotype was seen a single time. The antigen remains undetermined. Researchers took RNA transcripts and amplified the TCR beta CDR3 regions from them. HTBI primers drove first-round RT-PCR of the TCR CDR3. TCRdb analysed the multiplex PCR reads with MiXCR anew, one entry per CDR3 protein. The table lists about 400,000 distinct CDR3 sequences, more than 13% of them singletons.

The chain combines TRBV27 with TRBJ1-6, with TRBD1 matching over 7 bases. The sequenced sample was blood. The TCR was taken from a woman younger than 45 with Graves' hyperthyroidism. The CDR3 protein is CASSFWRQGNNSPLHF. CDR3 DNA sequence: TGTGCCAGCAGTTTTTGGCGACAGGGAAATAATTCACCCCTCCACTTT.